A selection of T cell receptor beta chains follows, all from one sample in a study of technical replicates of blood from a handful of donors. Measured with immunoSEQ multiplex PCR; TCRdb has only the in-frame clones, and not every one. The sample has approximately 88,000 clones; roughly 96% are singletons. Source material: T cells isolated from PBMCs. These receptors all come from a human donor in good health. CDR3s include the opening cysteine and the closing phenylalanine or tryptophan. A D gene is named only where the DNA matches it firmly.

TRBJ1-5,-,TRBV30,TGTGCCTGGAGTGTAGCCGGAGAGCAGCCCCAGCATTTT,CAWSVAGEQPQHF
TRBJ2-7,TRBD2,TRBV4-1,TGCGCCAGCAGCCAAGAAGGGACTAGCTACGAGCAGTACTTC,CASSQEGTSYEQYF
TRBJ2-2,TRBD1,TRBV30,TGTGCCTGGAGTGTGAGGGGGCTTTACACCGGGGAGCTGTTTTTT,CAWSVRGLYTGELFF
TRBJ1-1,-,TRBV27,TGTGCCAGCAGTTTAAAGGGAGTAGGGGAAGCTTTCTTT,CASSLKGVGEAFF
TRBJ2-5,TRBD2,TRBV4-1,TGCGCCAGCAGCCAAGATCCCCCTAGCGGGCGGCAAGAGACCCAGTACTTC,CASSQDPPSGRQETQYF
TRBJ1-1,-,TRBV5-1,TGCGCCAGCAGCTTTGCAGGGAGGACACTAAACACTGAAGCTTTCTTT,CASSFAGRTLNTEAFF
TRBJ2-7,TRBD2,TRBV6-5,TGTGCCAGCAGCCCCCCTAGCGGCTCCTACGAGCAGTACTTC,CASSPPSGSYEQYF
TRBJ1-4,TRBD1,TRBV5-3,TGTGCCAGAAGCCTCGCGGACAGGGAACCTAATGAAAAACTGTTTTTT,CARSLADREPNEKLFF
TRBJ2-5,TRBD2,TRBV7-2,TGTGCCAGCAGCTTACATAGCGGGATTAGGGAGACCCAGTACTTC,CASSLHSGIRETQYF
TRBJ2-1,TRBD2,TRBV11-3,TGTGCCAGCAGCACTAGCGGCAGCTCCTACAATGAGCAGTTCTTC,CASSTSGSSYNEQFF
TRBJ2-7,-,TRBV28,TGTGCCAGCAGTTACTCCGGGACTCCGGTTTACGAGCAGTACTTC,CASSYSGTPVYEQYF
TRBJ1-5,-,TRBV21-1,TGTGCCAGCAGCAAAAAGATCGGACAGCTCTATAGCAATCAGCCCCAGCATTTT,CASSKKIGQLYSNQPQHF
TRBJ1-1,-,TRBV5-4,TGTGCCAGCAGCTTTAACGGAGCTGAAGCTTTCTTT,CASSFNGAEAFF
TRBJ2-1,TRBD2,TRBV28,TGTGCCAGCAGTCTAAGGACTAGATGGAATGAGCAGTTCTTC,CASSLRTRWNEQFF
TRBJ1-4,-,TRBV6-1,TGTGCCAGCAGTGAAGGAAGGGGGGGCTCTAATGAAAAACTGTTTTTT,CASSEGRGGSNEKLFF
TRBJ1-1,TRBD1,TRBV30,TGTGCCTTAGACAGGGGGATTGAAGCTTTCTTT,CALDRGIEAFF
TRBJ1-2,-,TRBV7-2,TGTGCCAGCAGCTTAAGCGCTAAAGCTAACTATGGCTACACCTTC,CASSLSAKANYGYTF